This T cell receptor beta chain was captured by sequencing in a study of cytomegalovirus exposure and HLA in healthy donors. Germline lookup yields CDR1 GTSNPN and CDR2 SVGIG (reference sequence). The V and J ends lost 2 bases and 5 bases respectively, with 10 bases between them. The CDR3 contains 13 residues. Regarding this clone: As yet, its antigen is unknown.

The PCR was carried out with 60 Vbeta primers and 13 Jbeta primers. As originally analysed: It was a later analysis that counted roughly 80 million unique TCR beta chains, of which approximately 9.9 million were shared. The repertoire was sequenced with immunoSEQ multiplex PCR; TCRdb's copy has only in-frame clones and lacks some. D and trimming come from the DNA, and the V and J calls and clone size come from that table. The table lists fewer than 85,000 clones, 70% to 80% of them singletons. Participants comprised healthy donors of bone marrow. Overall study results and limits: The analysis excluded some indistinguishable V segments, including TRBV6-2 and TRBV6-3.

V and J are TRBV30 and TRBJ1-5; the D is unclear. The TCR sequence derives from a man aged 35-49 years in good health and CMV-seronegative. The sequenced sample consisted of PBMCs. CDR3 loop: CAWSMTLHQPQHF. CDR3 sequence (DNA): TGTGCCTGGAGTATGACACTTCATCAGCCCCAGCATTTT.